Presented here are 20 T cell receptor beta chains from one specimen sequenced in a study of blood T cell repertoires in COVID-19. Assay used: immunoSEQ multiplex PCR; TCRdb lists only in-frame clones, some missing. The sample gives about 260,000 clones, less than 90% of which show up once; just under 2% is in the top ten. Sequencing used peripheral blood. The receptors were sampled from a man younger than 40 with active or convalescent COVID-19.

The V gene is TRBV5-1, the J gene TRBJ1-2; no reliable D call. Looked up from germline, CDR1 is SGHRS and CDR2 is YFSETQ. Trimming removed 2 bases from V and 7 bases from J, with 15 bases in between. The CDR3 runs 14 residues. This chain's CDR3 is CASSLEGRSGGYTF. The CDR3 DNA sequence: TGCGCCAGCAGCTTAGAAGGAAGGAGCGGTGGCTACACCTTC.

The rearrangement joins TRBV5-6 to TRBJ2-3; D unclear. Germline V lookup: CDR1 SGHDT, CDR2 YYEEEE. The CDR3 covers 14 residues. Trimming pared 0 bases from V and 3 bases from J, leaving 8 bases between. This CDR3 is CASSLAALTDTQYF. DNA of the CDR3: TGTGCCAGCAGCTTGGCCGCGTTGACAGATACGCAGTATTTT.

This clone has just one count. The V call is TRBV5-1, the J call TRBJ2-7, with 7 bases lining up with TRBD1. Germline V gene sequence: CDR1 SGHRS, CDR2 YFSETQ. V dropped 1 base and J dropped 2; count of bases not matched to a gene: 3. This CDR3 comprises 14 residues. The CDR3 protein is CASSLLQGAYEQYF. The CDR3 coding sequence is TGCGCCAGCAGCTTGTTGCAGGGGGCCTACGAGCAGTACTTC. The variable domain in full, with the rest retrieved from reference TRBV5-1 and TRBJ2-7, is KAGVTQTPRYLIKTRGQQVTLSCSPISGHRSVSWYQQTPGQGLQFLFEYFSETQRNKGNFPGRFSGRQFSNSRSEMNVSTLELGDSALYLCASSLLQGAYEQYFGPGTRLTVT.

The chain combines TRBV28 with TRBJ2-7, with 7 bases identical to TRBD1. Germline values: CDR1 MDHEN, CDR2 SYDVKM. V lost 6 bases, J lost 1 base, and 9 bases stayed unmatched. CDR3 length: 15 residues. CDR3 residues: CASRGRQGGSYEQYF. DNA of the CDR3: TGTGCCAGCAGGGGACGACAGGGCGGGTCCTACGAGCAGTACTTC.

This clone appeared a few times. The V call is TRBV19, the J call TRBJ1-2; D gene ambiguous. This CDR3 has 14 residues. Trimming removed 3 bases at V and 8 bases at J, with 16 bases between. Germline CDR1 is LNHDA and CDR2 is SQIVND (reference sequence). CDR3 nucleotide sequence: TGTGCCAGTAGTATTTACCCCACGGCGGGGGGCTACACCTTC. Amino acid sequence: CASSIYPTAGGYTF.

V is TRBV27 and J is TRBJ2-7; 7 nucleotides line up with TRBD1. This CDR3 comprises 16 residues. Per the germline V gene, CDR1 is MNHEY and CDR2 is SMNVEV (reference sequence). The V and J ends lost 3 bases and 4 bases, in that order; junction bases with no gene match: 12. This CDR3 is CASSFSVGTVSYEQYF. The CDR3 DNA sequence: TGTGCCAGCAGTTTTTCGGTTGGGACAGTAAGTTACGAGCAGTACTTC.

This chain links TRBV28 with TRBJ1-5, with D tentatively TRBD1 (5 bases). Germline-derived CDR1 and CDR2 are MDHEN and SYDVKM. The CDR3 consists of 14 residues. The V end was cut by 6 bases, the J end by 3 bases, with 12 bases between. In DNA form, the CDR3 reads TGTGCCAGCAGCCCAGGACAAGCCAATCAGCCCCAGCATTTT. It yields the protein CASSPGQANQPQHF. Complete variable domain (other parts from reference TRBV28 and TRBJ1-5): DVKVTQSSRYLVKRTGEKVFLECVQDMDHENMFWYRQDPGLGLRLIYFSYDVKMKEKGDIPEGYSVSREKKERFSLILESASTNQTSMYLCASSPGQANQPQHFGDGTRLSIL.

The chain joins TRBV5-5 to TRBJ1-3, with D possibly TRBD1 on 5 matching bases. Germline CDR1 and CDR2: SGHKS and YYEKEE (reference sequence). Trimming left V 4 bases short and J 0 bases short, with 11 bases between. The CDR3 totals 15 residues. In nucleotides, the CDR3 is TGTGCCAGCAGCGTTCCGGGGGGCTCTGGAAACACCATATATTTT. Amino acid sequence: CASSVPGGSGNTIYF.

This sequence joins TRBV30 and TRBJ1-1; no reliable D call. Germline V gives CDR1 GTSNPN, CDR2 SVGIG (reference sequence). CDR3 length equals 13 residues. Deletions cut 5 bases from V and 0 bases from J, with 10 bases between. The CDR3 is CAWGNTVNTEAFF. CDR3 sequence (DNA): TGTGCCTGGGGAAACACAGTGAACACTGAAGCTTTCTTT.

This chain links TRBV4-1 with TRBJ1-5; no reliable D call. Trimming removed 3 bases from V and 0 bases from J, with 9 bases in between. CDR3 length: 15 amino acids. The germline V gene has CDR1 MGHRA and CDR2 YSYEKL. CDR3 nucleotides: TGCGCCAGCAGCCAGCTCTATTATAGCAATCAGCCCCAGCATTTT. It is translated as CASSQLYYSNQPQHF.

The gene calls are TRBV5-1 and TRBJ2-1; TRBD2 matches 7 bases. This CDR3 contains 16 residues. Germline CDR1 is SGHRS and CDR2 is YFSETQ. The V segment lost 0 bases and the J segment 2 bases; nucleotides outside the gene matches: 5. The DNA of the CDR3 is TGCGCCAGCAGCTTGGATGGGGGGGGTCCCTACAATGAGCAGTTCTTC. Translated, it gives CASSLDGGGPYNEQFF.

The chain carries TRBV29-1 and TRBJ1-2; D possibly corresponds to TRBD1 (5 bases). CDR1 is SQVTM and CDR2 is ANQGSEA in the germline V gene. This CDR3 has 11 amino acids. V was pared by 6 bases and J by 8 bases, with 13 bases between. This CDR3 is CSVPGRGGYTF. The CDR3, as DNA: TGCAGCGTCCCCGGGCGGGGGGGCTACACCTTC. The full variable domain, rest sourced from reference TRBV29-1 and TRBJ1-2, is SAVISQKPSRDICQRGTSLTIQCQVDSQVTMMFWYRQQPGQSLTLIATANQGSEATYESGFVIDKFPISRPNLTFSTLTVSNMSPEDSSIYLCSVPGRGGYTFGSGTRLTVV.

The CDR3 DNA follows: TGTGCCAGCAATCCTAGCGGGGGATACAATGAGCAGTTCTTC. Its translation: CASNPSGGYNEQFF. This chain joins TRBV9 and TRBJ2-1; TRBD2 matches at 10 bases. V lost 6 bases and J lost 4; bases outside the gene matches: 4. The CDR3 length is 14 residues. CDR1 and CDR2 from the germline V gene are SGDLS and YYNGEE.

The chain carries TRBV5-5 and TRBJ2-7; no firm D call. The germline CDR1 and CDR2 sequences are SGHKS and YYEKEE (reference sequence). With 0 bases removed from V and 3 bases from J, the gap between germline ends came to 10 bases. This CDR3 is built from 14 residues. The CDR3 DNA is TGTGCCAGCAGCTTGGGGTCCGGTGGCTACGAGCAGTACTTC. This encodes CASSLGSGGYEQYF.

The chain employs TRBV11-3 and TRBJ2-1; tentatively, D is TRBD1 (6 bases). The CDR3 covers 13 residues. V was shortened by 3 bases and J by 6 bases, with 9 bases between the two germline ends. Per the germline V gene, CDR1 is SGHNT and CDR2 is YENEEA. CDR3 region: CASSLDSANEQFF. DNA of the CDR3: TGTGCCAGCAGCTTGGACAGCGCCAATGAGCAGTTCTTC.

This clone came up once. This sample also contains other DNA sequences that code for the same CDR3. CDR3 residues: CASSSTVNTEAFF. In DNA, the CDR3 is TGTGCCAGTAGTAGCACAGTGAACACTGAAGCTTTCTTT. This sequence joins TRBV19 and TRBJ1-1, with D unresolved. CDR1 is LNHDA, CDR2 SQIVND, per germline (reference sequence). There are 13 residues in the CDR3. The ends were cut back, 4 bases at V and 0 bases at J, with 6 bases in the middle.

CDR3 protein: CSVGANQPQHF. The DNA of the CDR3 is TGCAGTGTGGGGGCGAATCAGCCCCAGCATTTT. The V call is TRBV20-1, the J call TRBJ1-5; a weak D match, TRBD1 (6 bases). The CDR3 is 11 amino acids. Trimming pared 7 bases from V and 4 bases from J, leaving 8 bases between. Germline V CDR1 and CDR2: DFQATT, SNEGSKA (reference sequence).

This sequence joins TRBV5-1 and TRBJ2-3, with TRBD2 identical over 11 bases. The J segment lost 3 bases and the V segment lost 4 bases, leaving 7 bases of the junction unmatched. This CDR3 is built from 16 residues. Per germline, CDR1 SGHRS and CDR2 YFSETQ. The CDR3 sequence is CASSPGTSGRTDTQYF. The CDR3 coding sequence is TGCGCCAGCAGCCCGGGGACTAGCGGAAGGACAGATACGCAGTATTTT.

The chain uses TRBV2 and TRBJ2-2; D not resolved. There are 13 residues in the CDR3. V was clipped by 7 bases and J by 5 bases, with 11 bases between them. Germline V CDR1 and CDR2: SNHLY, FYNNEI. The CDR3 reads CASIGRLTGELFF. The CDR3 DNA sequence: TGTGCCAGCATCGGTCGATTAACCGGGGAGCTGTTTTTT.

This clone appeared once. This sequence joins TRBV6-2 or TRBV6-3 and TRBJ1-1; D ambiguous. CDR1 is MNHEY and CDR2 is SVGEGT in the germline V gene. The CDR3 is 15 amino acids. V was trimmed by 2 bases and J by 1 base, leaving 11 bases between them. The chain's CDR3 is CASSYRTNQNTEAFF. The CDR3 DNA reads TGTGCCAGCAGTTACCGGACTAACCAGAACACTGAAGCTTTCTTT.